Sequencing of this TCR beta chain was carried out in a study of blood T cell repertoires in COVID-19. Study summary: PBMCs, B-cell-depleted T cells, or T cells provided the cDNA or gDNA that made up the material.

Per the original data handling: Amplifying reference gene primers gave estimates of nucleated cell counts. Only in-frame clones appear in the TCRdb table, and some are missing; sequencing was by immunoSEQ multiplex PCR. The DNA gave D and trimming, while V, J and clone size come from that table. The table shows 200,000 to 250,000 clones, with approximately 86% occurring only once. Germline-derived CDR1 and CDR2 are LGHDT and YNNKEL (reference sequence). V lost 8 bases and J lost 0, with 13 bases in between. The CDR3 loop spans 14 amino acids. The chain links TRBV3-1 (or the pseudogene TRBV3-2) to TRBJ1-1, with D maybe TRBD1 (6 bases). The sequencing input was PBMCs or T cells enriched from blood (not recorded which). This sequence was found in a woman aged 25 to 39 with acute COVID-19. CDR3 residues: CASGGASMNTEAFF. Here the CDR3 DNA reads TGTGCCAGCGGGGGGGCTAGCATGAACACTGAAGCTTTCTTT.